This TCR beta chain was captured in a study of T cell repertoires in cytomegalovirus infection. Study-wide background: CMV infection plus the matching HLA type was flagged by public TCR beta signatures. Study-level results: Clonotypes of TCR beta that were HLA-C-restricted and CMV-specific dominated the ex vivo response. Summed frequency of shared TCR beta families picked out CMV carriers who also had the relevant HLA.

As concerns this clonotype: Its specificity is not known. Sequence at one end of the junction differs from germline and may be a read error.

A single record per CDR3 protein comes from TCRdb applying MiXCR to the reads. The sample lists 310,000 or so distinct CDR3 sequences, about 25% occurring once. There are 17 residues in the CDR3. In germline, CDR1 is SGHVS, CDR2 FNYEAQ. The sample comprised PBMCs. This receptor was identified in a human donor in good health (CMV status not recorded). Some clones in this sample may be carry-over from other donors' samples. The rearrangement links TRBV7-6 to TRBJ2-2; the D call may be TRBD1 or TRBD2 (5 bases each). The CDR3: CAGSPPLLGVNTGELFF. The CDR3 DNA reads TGTGCCGGCAGCCCCCCTTTGCTGGGGGTAAACACCGGGGAGCTGTTTTTT. The full variable domain, with the rest looked up from reference TRBV7-6 and TRBJ2-2, is GAGVSQSPRYKVTKRGQDVALRCDPISGHVSLYWYRQALGQGPEFLTYFNYEAQQDKSGLPNDRFSAERPEGSISTLTIQRTEQRDSAMYRCAGSPPLLGVNTGELFFGEGSRLTVL.